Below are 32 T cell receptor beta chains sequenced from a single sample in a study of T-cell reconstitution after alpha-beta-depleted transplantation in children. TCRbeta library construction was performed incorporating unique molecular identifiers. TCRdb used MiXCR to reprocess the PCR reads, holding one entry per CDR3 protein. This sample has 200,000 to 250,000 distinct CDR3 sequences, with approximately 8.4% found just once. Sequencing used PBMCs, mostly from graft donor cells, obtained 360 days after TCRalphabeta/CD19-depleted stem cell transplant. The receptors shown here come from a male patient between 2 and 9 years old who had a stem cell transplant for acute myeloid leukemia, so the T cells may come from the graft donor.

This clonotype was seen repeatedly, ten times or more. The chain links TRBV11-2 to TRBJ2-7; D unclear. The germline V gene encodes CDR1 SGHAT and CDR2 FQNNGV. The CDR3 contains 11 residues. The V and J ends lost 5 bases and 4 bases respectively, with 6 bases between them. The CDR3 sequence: CASSHQYEQYF. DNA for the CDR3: TGTGCCAGCAGCCATCAGTACGAGCAGTACTTC.

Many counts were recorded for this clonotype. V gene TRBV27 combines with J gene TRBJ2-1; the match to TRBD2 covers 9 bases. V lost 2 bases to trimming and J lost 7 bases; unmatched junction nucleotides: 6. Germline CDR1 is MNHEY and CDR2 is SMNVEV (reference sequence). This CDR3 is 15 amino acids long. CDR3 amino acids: CASSLAGGPVNEQFF. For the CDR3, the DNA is TGTGCCAGCAGTTTAGCGGGAGGGCCCGTAAATGAGCAGTTCTTC.

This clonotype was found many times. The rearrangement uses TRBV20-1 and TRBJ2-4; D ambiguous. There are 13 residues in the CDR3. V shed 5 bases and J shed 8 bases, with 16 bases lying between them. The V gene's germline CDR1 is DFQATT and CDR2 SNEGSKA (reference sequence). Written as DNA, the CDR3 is TGCAGTGCTTCGGCAGCGTACCAGGACATTCAGTACTTC. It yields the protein CSASAAYQDIQYF.

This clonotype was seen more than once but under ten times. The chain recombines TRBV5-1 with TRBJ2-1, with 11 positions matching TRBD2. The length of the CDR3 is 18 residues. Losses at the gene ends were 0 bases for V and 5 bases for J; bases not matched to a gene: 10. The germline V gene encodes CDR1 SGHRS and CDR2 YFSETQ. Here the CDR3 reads CASSLELAGGSPNNEQFF. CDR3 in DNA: TGCGCCAGCAGCTTGGAGCTAGCGGGGGGTTCCCCTAACAATGAGCAGTTCTTC.

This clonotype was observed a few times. The DNA for the CDR3 is TGCAGCGTTGATTTGGCAGGGTGGAACACTGAAGCTTTCTTT. It codes for CSVDLAGWNTEAFF. The chain employs TRBV29-1 and TRBJ1-1, with TRBD1 as a possible D gene (5 bases). This CDR3 is built from 14 residues. Deletions cut 3 bases from V and 1 base from J, with 12 bases between. Germline-derived CDR1 and CDR2 are SQVTM and ANQGSEA. The variable domain in full, with the rest retrieved from reference TRBV29-1 and TRBJ1-1, is SAVISQKPSRDICQRGTSLTIQCQVDSQVTMMFWYRQQPGQSLTLIATANQGSEATYESGFVIDKFPISRPNLTFSTLTVSNMSPEDSSIYLCSVDLAGWNTEAFFGQGTRLTVV.

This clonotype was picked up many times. In nucleotides, the CDR3 is TGTGCCAGCTCACCAAGTCGGGGTCTGAGCACAGATACGCAGTATTTT. This gives the protein CASSPSRGLSTDTQYF. The rearrangement links TRBV18 to TRBJ2-3; D is possibly TRBD2 (5 bases). The CDR3 length is 16 residues. V lost 2 bases and J lost 0, with 12 bases in between. Germline CDR1 reads KGHSH; CDR2 reads LQKENI.

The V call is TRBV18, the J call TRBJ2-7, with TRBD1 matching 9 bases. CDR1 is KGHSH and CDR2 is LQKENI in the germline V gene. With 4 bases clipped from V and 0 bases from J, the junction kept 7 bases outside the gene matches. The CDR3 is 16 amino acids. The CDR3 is CASSLGQGSLSYEQYF. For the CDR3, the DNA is TGTGCCAGCTCACTTGGACAGGGGTCCCTCTCCTACGAGCAGTACTTC.

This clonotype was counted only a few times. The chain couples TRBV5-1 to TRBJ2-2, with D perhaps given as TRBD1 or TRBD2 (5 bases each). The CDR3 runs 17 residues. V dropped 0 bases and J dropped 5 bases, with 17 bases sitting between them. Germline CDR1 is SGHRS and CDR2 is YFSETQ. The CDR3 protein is CASSLEGYGTHTGELFF. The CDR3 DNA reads TGCGCCAGCAGCTTGGAGGGTTACGGGACCCATACCGGGGAGCTGTTTTTT.

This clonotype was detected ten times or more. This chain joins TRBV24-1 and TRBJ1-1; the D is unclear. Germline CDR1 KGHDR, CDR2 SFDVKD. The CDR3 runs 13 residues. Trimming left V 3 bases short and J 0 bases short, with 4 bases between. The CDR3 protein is CATSDGVNTEAFF. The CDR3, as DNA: TGTGCCACCAGTGATGGGGTGAACACTGAAGCTTTCTTT.

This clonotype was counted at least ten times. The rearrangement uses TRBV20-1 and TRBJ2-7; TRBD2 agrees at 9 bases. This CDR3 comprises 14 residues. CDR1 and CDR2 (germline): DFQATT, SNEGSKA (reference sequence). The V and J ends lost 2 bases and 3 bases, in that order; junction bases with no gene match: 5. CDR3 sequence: CSARLAGTRYEQYF. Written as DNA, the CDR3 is TGCAGTGCTAGACTAGCGGGAACCCGCTACGAGCAGTACTTC.

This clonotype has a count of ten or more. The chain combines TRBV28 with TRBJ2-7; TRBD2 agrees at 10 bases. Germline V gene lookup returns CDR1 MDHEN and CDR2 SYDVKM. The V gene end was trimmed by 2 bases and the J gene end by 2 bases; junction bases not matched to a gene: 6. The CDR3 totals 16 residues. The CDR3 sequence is CASSLTGLAATYEQYF. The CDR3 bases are TGTGCCAGCAGTTTAACAGGACTAGCGGCCACCTACGAGCAGTACTTC.

CDR3 DNA sequence: TGTGCCAGCAGCTTATCCCCGGGACAGGGGGATACGCAGTATTTT. Amino acids: CASSLSPGQGDTQYF. The chain has TRBV7-3 and TRBJ2-3; 10 nucleotides agree with TRBD1. The V gene end was trimmed by 2 bases and the J gene end by 6 bases; junction bases not matched to a gene: 5. This CDR3 contains 15 residues. Germline V gene sequence: CDR1 SGHTA, CDR2 FQGTGA.

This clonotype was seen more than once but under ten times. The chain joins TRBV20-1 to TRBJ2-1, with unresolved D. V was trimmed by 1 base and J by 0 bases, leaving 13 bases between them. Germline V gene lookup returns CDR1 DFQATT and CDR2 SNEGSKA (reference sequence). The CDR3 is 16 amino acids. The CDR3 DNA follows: TGCAGTGCTAGAGTAGCCTCCAAGAGCTCCTACAATGAGCAGTTCTTC. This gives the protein CSARVASKSSYNEQFF.

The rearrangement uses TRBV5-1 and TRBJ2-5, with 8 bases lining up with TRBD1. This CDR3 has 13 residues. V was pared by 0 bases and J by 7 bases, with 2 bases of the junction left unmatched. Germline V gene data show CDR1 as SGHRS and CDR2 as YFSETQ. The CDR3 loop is CASSLDRGVTQYF. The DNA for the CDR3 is TGCGCCAGCAGCTTGGACAGGGGGGTGACCCAGTACTTC. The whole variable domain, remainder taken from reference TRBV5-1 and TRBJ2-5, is KAGVTQTPRYLIKTRGQQVTLSCSPISGHRSVSWYQQTPGQGLQFLFEYFSETQRNKGNFPGRFSGRQFSNSRSEMNVSTLELGDSALYLCASSLDRGVTQYFGPGTRLLVL.

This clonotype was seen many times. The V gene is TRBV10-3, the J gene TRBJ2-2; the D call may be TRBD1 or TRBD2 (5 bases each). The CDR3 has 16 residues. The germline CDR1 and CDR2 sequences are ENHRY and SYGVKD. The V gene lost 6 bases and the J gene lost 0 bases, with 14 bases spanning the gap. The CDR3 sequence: CAIRDRDGTNTGELFF. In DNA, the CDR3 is TGTGCCATCAGAGACCGGGACGGAACGAACACCGGGGAGCTGTTTTTT.

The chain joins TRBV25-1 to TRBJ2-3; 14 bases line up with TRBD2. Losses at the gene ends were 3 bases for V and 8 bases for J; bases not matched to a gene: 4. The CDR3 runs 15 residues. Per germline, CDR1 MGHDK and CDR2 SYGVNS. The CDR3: CASSDSGLAGATQYF. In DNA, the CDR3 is TGTGCCAGCAGTGACTCGGGACTAGCGGGAGCTACGCAGTATTTT.

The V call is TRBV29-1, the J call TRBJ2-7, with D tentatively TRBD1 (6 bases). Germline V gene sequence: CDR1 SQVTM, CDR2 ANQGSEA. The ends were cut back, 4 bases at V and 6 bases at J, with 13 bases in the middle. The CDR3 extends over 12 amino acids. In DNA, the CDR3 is TGCAGCGTTGTGGAGCAGGGGCCCGAGCAGTACTTC. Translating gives CSVVEQGPEQYF.

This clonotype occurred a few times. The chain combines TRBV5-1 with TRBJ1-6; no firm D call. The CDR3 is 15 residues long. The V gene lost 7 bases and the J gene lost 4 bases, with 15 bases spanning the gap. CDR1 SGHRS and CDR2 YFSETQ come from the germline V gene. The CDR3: CASAKAGPYNSPLHF. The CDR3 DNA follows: TGCGCCAGCGCTAAAGCTGGGCCTTATAATTCACCCCTCCACTTT.

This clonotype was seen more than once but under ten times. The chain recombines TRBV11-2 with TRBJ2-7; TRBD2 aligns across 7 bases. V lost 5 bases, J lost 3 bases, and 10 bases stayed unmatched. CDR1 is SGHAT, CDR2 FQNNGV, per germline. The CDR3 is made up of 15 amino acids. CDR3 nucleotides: TGTGCCAGCAGCGAACTTGGACTAGGAGTCTACGAGCAGTACTTC. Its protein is CASSELGLGVYEQYF.

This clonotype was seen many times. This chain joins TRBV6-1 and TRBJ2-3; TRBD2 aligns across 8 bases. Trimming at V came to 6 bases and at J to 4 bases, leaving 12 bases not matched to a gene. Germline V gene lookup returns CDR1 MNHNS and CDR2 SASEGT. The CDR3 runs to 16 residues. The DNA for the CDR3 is TGTGCCAGCAGCCTCGGGCGGGGGGTAAATTCAGATACGCAGTATTTT. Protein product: CASSLGRGVNSDTQYF.

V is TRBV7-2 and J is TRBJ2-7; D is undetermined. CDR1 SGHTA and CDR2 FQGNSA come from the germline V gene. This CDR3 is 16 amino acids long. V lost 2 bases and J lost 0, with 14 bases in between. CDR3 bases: TGTGCCAGCAGCTTACAGGCTAGTTTGAGCTCCTACGAGCAGTACTTC. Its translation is CASSLQASLSSYEQYF.

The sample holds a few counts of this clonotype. The chain's CDR3 is CATSDPRLGGETQYF. The DNA for the CDR3 is TGTGCCACCAGTGATCCTCGTCTAGGAGGAGAGACCCAGTACTTC. This chain connects TRBV24-1 to TRBJ2-5, with D perhaps TRBD2 (5 bases). Between the trimmed V and J ends, which lost 3 bases and 4 bases, there was a span of 14 bases. In germline, CDR1 is KGHDR, CDR2 SFDVKD. The length of the CDR3 is 15 residues.

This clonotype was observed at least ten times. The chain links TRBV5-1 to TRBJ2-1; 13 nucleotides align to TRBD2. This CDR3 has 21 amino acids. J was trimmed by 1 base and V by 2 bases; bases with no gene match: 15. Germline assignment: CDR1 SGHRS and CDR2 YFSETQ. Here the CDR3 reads CASSFFPGLAGEGGSYNEQFF. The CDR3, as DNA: TGCGCCAGCAGCTTCTTCCCTGGACTAGCGGGAGAAGGTGGGTCCTACAATGAGCAGTTCTTC.

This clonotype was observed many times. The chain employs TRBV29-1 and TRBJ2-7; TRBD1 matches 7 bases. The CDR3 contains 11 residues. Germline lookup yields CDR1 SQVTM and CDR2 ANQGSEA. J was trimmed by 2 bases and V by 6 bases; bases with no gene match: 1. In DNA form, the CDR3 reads TGCAGCGTGGGGACAGCCTACGAGCAGTACTTC. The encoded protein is CSVGTAYEQYF.

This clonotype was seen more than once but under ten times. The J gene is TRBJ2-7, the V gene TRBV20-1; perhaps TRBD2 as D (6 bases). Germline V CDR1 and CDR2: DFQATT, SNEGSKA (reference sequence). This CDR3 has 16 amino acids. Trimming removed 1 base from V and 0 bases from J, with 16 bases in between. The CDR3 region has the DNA TGCAGTGCTAGAGGGGATGGCGGGATATACTCCTACGAGCAGTACTTC. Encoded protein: CSARGDGGIYSYEQYF.

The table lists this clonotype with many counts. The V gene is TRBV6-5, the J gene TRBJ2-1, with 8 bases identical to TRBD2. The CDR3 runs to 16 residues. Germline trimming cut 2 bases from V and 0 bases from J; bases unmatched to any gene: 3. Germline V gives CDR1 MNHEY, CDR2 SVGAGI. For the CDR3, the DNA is TGTGCCAGCAGTTACCTAGCGGGCGGCTCCTACAATGAGCAGTTCTTC. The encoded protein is CASSYLAGGSYNEQFF.

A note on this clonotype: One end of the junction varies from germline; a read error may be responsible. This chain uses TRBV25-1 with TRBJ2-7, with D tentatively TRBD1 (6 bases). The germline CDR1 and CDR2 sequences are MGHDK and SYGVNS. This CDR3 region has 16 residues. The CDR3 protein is CASSESLQGSSYEQYF. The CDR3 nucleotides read TGTGCCAGCAGCGAATCCCTACAGGGAAGTAGCTACGAGCAGTACTTC.

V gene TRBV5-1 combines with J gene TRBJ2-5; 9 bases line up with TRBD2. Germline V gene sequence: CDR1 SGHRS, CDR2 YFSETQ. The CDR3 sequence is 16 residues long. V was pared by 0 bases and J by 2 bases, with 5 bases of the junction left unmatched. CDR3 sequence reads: CASSLAPSGEQETQYF. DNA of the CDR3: TGCGCCAGCAGCTTGGCCCCTAGCGGGGAGCAAGAGACCCAGTACTTC.

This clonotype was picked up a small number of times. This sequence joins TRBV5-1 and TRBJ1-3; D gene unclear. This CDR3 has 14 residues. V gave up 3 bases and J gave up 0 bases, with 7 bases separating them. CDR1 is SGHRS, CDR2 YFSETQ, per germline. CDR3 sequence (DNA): TGCGCCAGCAGCTGGGGAGTCTCTGGAAACACCATATATTTT. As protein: CASSWGVSGNTIYF.

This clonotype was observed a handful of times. CDR3 bases: TGTGCCAGCAGCCAACAGGGACCGCTCGGGGAGCTGTTTTTT. Amino acids: CASSQQGPLGELFF. The chain has TRBV12-3 or TRBV12-4 and TRBJ2-2; weak D call: TRBD1 (6 bases). V dropped 6 bases and J dropped 7 bases, with 15 bases sitting between them. The CDR3 loop spans 14 amino acids.

CDR3 coding DNA: TGTGCCAGCAGCATCCGTATATCAGGCGCCTACGAGCAGTACTTC. Encoded protein: CASSIRISGAYEQYF. This chain uses TRBV7-2 with TRBJ2-7; the D is unclear. CDR1 is SGHTA, CDR2 FQGNSA, per germline. This CDR3 has 15 residues. V was clipped by 5 bases and J by 2 bases, with 16 bases between them.

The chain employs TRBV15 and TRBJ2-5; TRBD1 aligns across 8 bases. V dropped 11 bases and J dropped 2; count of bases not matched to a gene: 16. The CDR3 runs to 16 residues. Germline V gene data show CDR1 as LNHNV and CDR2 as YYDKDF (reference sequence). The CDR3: CASRTGKLGMQETQYF. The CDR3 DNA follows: TGTGCCTCGAGGACAGGGAAGTTGGGTATGCAAGAGACCCAGTACTTC.